This T cell receptor (beta chain) was recovered during a study of T cell clonality in common variable immunodeficiency. General study results and limits: What drives increased CVID clonality needs T cell subpopulation sequencing.

The sample holds many counts of this clone. The antigen is not known. The read terminates 3 residues before the CDR3 end, so the remaining end is supplied by the germline J gene. The V end lost 4 bases, the J end lost 0 bases, and 18 bases lay between the germline ends. There are 16 residues in the CDR3. Per the germline V gene, CDR1 is SQVTM and CDR2 is ANQGSEA. Profiled with immunoSEQ multiplex PCR; TCRdb holds only in-frame clones, not every one. The profile covers tens of thousands of clones, none occurring a single time. The chain joins TRBV29-1 to TRBJ1-1; maybe TRBD1 (6 bases). The source of this sequence is a person between 18 and 75 years old in good health. Sequencing was performed on peripheral blood mononuclear cells. The CDR3 reads CSVGGGRVVLNTEAFF. CDR3 DNA (partial): TGCAGCGTTGGAGGGGGACGCGTCGTCCTGAACACTGAA.